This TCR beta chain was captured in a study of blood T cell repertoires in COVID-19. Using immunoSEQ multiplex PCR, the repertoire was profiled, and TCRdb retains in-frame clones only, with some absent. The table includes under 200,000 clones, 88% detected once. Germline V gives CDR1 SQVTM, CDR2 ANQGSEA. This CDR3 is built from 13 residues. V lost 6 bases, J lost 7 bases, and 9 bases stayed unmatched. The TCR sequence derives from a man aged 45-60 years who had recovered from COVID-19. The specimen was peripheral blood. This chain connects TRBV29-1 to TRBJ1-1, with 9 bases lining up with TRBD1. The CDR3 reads CSVGNRGLIEAFF. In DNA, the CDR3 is TGCAGCGTAGGCAACAGGGGGCTGATTGAAGCTTTCTTT.